This T cell receptor beta chain was found in a study of cytomegalovirus exposure and HLA in healthy donors. The study's findings and limits: Most likely, a cluster of highly shared sequence variants arose as a sequencing artifact. A later examination showed that TCR association rates differed by HLA locus, with DRB1 most and HLA-C fewest.

V was pared by 3 bases and J by 4 bases, with 3 bases of the junction left unmatched. The CDR3 covers 15 residues. Per germline, CDR1 MGHDK and CDR2 SYGVNS. The PCR made use of 60 Vbeta and 13 Jbeta primers. Clones were sequenced by immunoSEQ multiplex PCR, and TCRdb holds only the in-frame ones, with some missing. The table records 97,000 or so clones, approximately 64% of them present only once. As for this clone: Its antigen is currently unknown.

Sequencing input: PBMCs. The chain combines TRBV25-1 with TRBJ2-5; TRBD2 agrees at 12 bases. The sequence derives from a human donor in good health. Written as DNA, the CDR3 is TGTGCCAGCAGTGAGACTAGCGGGAGAAGAGAGACCCAGTACTTC. It specifies CASSETSGRRETQYF.